This TCR beta chain was observed in a study of identical twins (dated by TCRdb to 2016 to 2018). Some background on the complete study: TCR alpha and beta repertoires from monozygotic twins, unrelated adults of various ages and cord blood were deep-sequenced to test whether fetal clonotypes persist. To rule out contamination, replicate twin experiments were performed at different times with different library preparation protocols.

Sequences LGHDT (CDR1) and YNNKEL (CDR2) are obtained from the germline V gene (reference sequence). The CDR3 contains 16 residues, cysteine and phenylalanine counted. Only the CDR3 region is kept as DNA, spanning 48 bases read in frame from base 1. V gives up 4 bases and J gives up 2 bases, and the segment between their germline ends measures 17 bases. Library creation used 5' RACE. The listed sequencing device is Illumina HiSeq 2000. Template switching added a universal primer binding site, and the final cDNA carried a unique molecular identifier that allowed TCR cDNA molecules to be counted accurately. Specific primers in the conserved constant-segment region were used to synthesize first-strand cDNA for the TCR alpha and beta chains. To control for contamination, every cDNA library carried two barcodes: a SMART-Mk sample barcode plus Illumina barcodes. TruSeq adapter sequences along with Illumina sample barcodes were introduced in two successive PCR steps. TCR alpha and beta cDNA libraries were sequenced on the Illumina HiSeq platform with custom primers. On the authors' methods: MiGEC processed the raw reads to extract unique molecular identifiers, while MiXCR was used to determine the CDR3 positions. Recombination models were inferred per individual with the repgenHMM and IGoR tools using an EM algorithm. Shared clonotypes were analyzed with the tcR package in R, and sharing was normalized by the product of cloneset sizes. To study raw recombination without the effects of thymic and clonal selection, out-of-frame nonproductive sequences were analyzed. Using fastp trimming at Q25 and MiXCR clonotype assembly, TCRdb reanalyzed the public sequencing data and kept in-frame beta chains. Every entry covers one CDR3 protein and lists the most common genes and DNA from its rows. These V and J calls derive from TCRdb rather than the authors' analysis. The sample includes more than 400,000 distinct CDR3 sequences, with 12% to 15% observed a single time. 0.44% of the sample comes from the top ten.

Worth noting for this clonotype: Its antigen is currently not known. No much larger clone is present one base from it, and per-base qualities are unavailable.

Only healthy Caucasian donors were included. The twin cohort consisted of three pairs of female monozygotic twins, all aged about 18 to 29 years. Positive isolation kits from Invitrogen were used to isolate the CD4+ and CD8+ T cell populations. The investigation overall reported the following: Excess twin sharing in beta out-of-frame sequences was weaker because fewer shared sequences lowered the signal-to-noise ratio. Zero-insertion analyses could be partly confounded by invariant T cells such as MAIT and iNKT, though diverse VJ usage argued against such confounding for most clonotypes. Conclusions relied on cross-sectional statistical analysis, since the same donors could not be followed over many years. Compared with coincidental sharing between unrelated individuals, out-of-frame TCR alpha sequences shared between twins showed an excess of sequences with low generation probability. In monozygotic twins, out-of-frame TCR alpha sharing was systematically underestimated by recombination models, although the models agreed with sharing between unrelated individuals. Abundant cord blood beta clonotypes carried fewer insertions; young adult naive repertoires showed a weaker similar trend, while memory repertoires showed none.

These data are also associated with another study on yellow fever vaccine responses in identical twins. That second report states: According to the authors, the vaccine-induced T cell response in identical twins seemed to be partly convergent and partly specific to each individual. Focusing on identical twins, the study followed the T cell clones that responded to the vaccine, and did so with precision.

The sequenced sample consisted of CD4+ T cells sorted from blood. Here the chain combines TRBV3-1 and TRBJ2-5, with a weak D call of TRBD2 (6 bases match). The sequence derives from a woman between 18 and 30 years old in good health. The sequenced DNA is TGTGCCAGCAGCCCTCGTGTGCGGGATTTACAAGAGACCCAGTACTTC. It codes for CASSPRVRDLQETQYF.